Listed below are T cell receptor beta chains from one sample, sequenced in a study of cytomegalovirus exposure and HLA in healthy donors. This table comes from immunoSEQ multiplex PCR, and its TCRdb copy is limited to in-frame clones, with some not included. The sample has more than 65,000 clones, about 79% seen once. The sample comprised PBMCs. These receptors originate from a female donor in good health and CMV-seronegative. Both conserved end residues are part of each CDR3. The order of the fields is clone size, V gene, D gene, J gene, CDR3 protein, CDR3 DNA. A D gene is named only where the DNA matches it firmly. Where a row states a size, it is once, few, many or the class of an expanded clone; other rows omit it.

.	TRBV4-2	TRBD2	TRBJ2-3	CASSQEGTSGTTDTQYF	TGTGCCAGCAGCCAAGAAGGGACTAGCGGGACCACAGATACGCAGTATTTT
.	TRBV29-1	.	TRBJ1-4	CSAWHATNEKLFF	TGCAGCGCGTGGCATGCAACTAATGAAAAACTGTTTTTT
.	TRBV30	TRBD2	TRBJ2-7	CAWSVTLAGIYEQYF	TGTGCCTGGAGTGTAACACTAGCGGGGATCTACGAGCAGTACTTC
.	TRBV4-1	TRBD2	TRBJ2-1	CASSQLLAVRSYNEQFF	TGCGCCAGCAGCCAACTGCTAGCGGTTCGCTCCTACAATGAGCAGTTCTTC
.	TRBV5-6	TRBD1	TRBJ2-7	CASSVRGRAIEQYF	TGTGCCAGCAGTGTCAGGGGGCGAGCGATCGAGCAGTACTTC
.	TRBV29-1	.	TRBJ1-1	CSVAKEVTFF	TGCAGCGTCGCAAAGGAGGTAACTTTCTTT
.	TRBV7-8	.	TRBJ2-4	CASSLGARRGNIQYF	TGTGCCAGCAGCTTAGGGGCACGAAGGGGGAACATTCAGTACTTC
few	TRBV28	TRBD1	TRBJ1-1	CASSLTGARTEAFF	TGTGCCAGCAGTCTTACAGGGGCCCGCACTGAAGCTTTCTTT
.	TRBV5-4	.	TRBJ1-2	CASSSTGTLRGYTF	TGTGCCAGCAGCTCAACCGGGACACTCAGGGGCTACACCTTC
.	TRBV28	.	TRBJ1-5	CASSSTQPSNQPQHF	TGTGCCAGCAGTTCGACACAACCTAGCAATCAGCCCCAGCATTTT
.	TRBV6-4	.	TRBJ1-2	CASPCYYRGAFGYTF	TGTGCCAGCCCGTGTTATTATCGGGGGGCGTTTGGCTACACCTTC
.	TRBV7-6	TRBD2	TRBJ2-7	CASSSTSGTSGPSYEQYF	TGTGCCAGCAGCTCCACCTCAGGGACTAGCGGGCCCTCCTACGAGCAGTACTTC
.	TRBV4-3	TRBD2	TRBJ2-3	CASSQEGSGGTDTQYF	TGCGCCAGCAGCCAAGAGGGTAGCGGGGGCACAGATACGCAGTATTTT
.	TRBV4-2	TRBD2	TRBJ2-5	CVSSQGASGGTRETQYF	TGTGTCAGCAGCCAAGGGGCTAGCGGGGGGACGCGGGAGACCCAGTACTTC
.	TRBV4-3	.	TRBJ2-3	CASSQGTGTDTQYF	TGCGCCAGCAGCCAAGGAACAGGGACAGATACGCAGTATTTT
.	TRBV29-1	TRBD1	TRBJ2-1	CSVETGQGGNEQFF	TGCAGCGTTGAAACGGGACAGGGGGGCAATGAGCAGTTCTTC
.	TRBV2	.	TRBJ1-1	CASSNRKNTEAFF	TGTGCCAGCAGTAACAGGAAGAACACTGAAGCTTTCTTT
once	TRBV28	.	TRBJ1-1	CASSLFQVNTEAFF	TGTGCCAGCAGTTTATTTCAGGTGAACACTGAAGCTTTCTTT
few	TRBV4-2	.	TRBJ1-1	CASSQDSDRNTEAFF	TGTGCCAGCAGCCAAGATTCGGACAGGAACACTGAAGCTTTCTTT
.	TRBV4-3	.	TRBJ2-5	CASSQEGLQETQYF	TGCGCCAGCAGCCAAGAGGGACTCCAAGAGACCCAGTACTTC
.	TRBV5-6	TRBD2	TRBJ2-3	CASSLVASGATSTDTQYF	TGTGCCAGCAGCTTGGTGGCTAGCGGGGCGACAAGCACAGATACGCAGTATTTT
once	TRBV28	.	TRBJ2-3	CASSLGGGPTDTQYF	TGTGCCAGCAGTCTGGGCGGCGGGCCGACAGATACGCAGTATTTT
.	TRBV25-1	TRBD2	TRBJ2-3	CATGLAGSSTDTQYF	TGTGCCACCGGACTAGCGGGAAGTAGCACAGATACGCAGTATTTT
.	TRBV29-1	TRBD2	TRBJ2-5	CSVVREGVVETQYF	TGCAGCGTTGTCCGGGAGGGGGTGGTGGAGACCCAGTACTTC
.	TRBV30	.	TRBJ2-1	CAWNQIQGKDEQFF	TGTGCCTGGAACCAAATCCAGGGGAAGGATGAGCAGTTCTTC
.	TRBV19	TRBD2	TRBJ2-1	CASSINIAGDFGEQFF	TGTGCCAGTAGTATTAACATAGCGGGGGATTTTGGTGAGCAGTTCTTC
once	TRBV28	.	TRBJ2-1	CASRGGLTYNEQFF	TGTGCCAGCAGGGGTGGACTTACCTACAATGAGCAGTTCTTC
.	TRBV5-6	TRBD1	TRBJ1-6	CASSPRQGANNSPLHF	TGTGCCAGCAGCCCCAGACAGGGGGCGAATAATTCACCCCTCCACTTT
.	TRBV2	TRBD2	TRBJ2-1	CASGGSSGKSYNEQFF	TGTGCCAGCGGTGGTAGTAGCGGGAAATCCTACAATGAGCAGTTCTTC
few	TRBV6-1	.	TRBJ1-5	CASSPGGQSNQPQHF	TGTGCCAGCAGCCCCGGGGGGCAGTCAAATCAGCCCCAGCATTTT
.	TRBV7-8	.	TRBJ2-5	CASSLGYTGTYF	TGTGCCAGCAGCTTAGGGTACACAGGGACGTACTTC
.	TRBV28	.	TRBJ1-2	CASSYRHDSSDYGYTF	TGTGCCAGCAGTTACAGACATGACAGTTCCGACTATGGCTACACCTTC
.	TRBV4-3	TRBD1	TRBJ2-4	CASSQSGSGGYIQYF	TGCGCCAGCAGCCAATCGGGCTCAGGGGGATACATTCAGTACTTC
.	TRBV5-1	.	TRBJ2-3	CASSLIPGDTQYF	TGCGCCAGCAGCTTGATCCCGGGAGATACGCAGTATTTT
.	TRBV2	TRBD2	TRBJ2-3	CATQGTSGGADTQYF	TGTGCCACCCAAGGGACTAGCGGGGGGGCAGATACGCAGTATTTT
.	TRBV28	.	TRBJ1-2	CASSLADYGYTF	TGTGCCAGCAGTTTAGCAGATTATGGCTACACCTTC
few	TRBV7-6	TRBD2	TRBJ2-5	CASTAFSGGGETQYF	TGTGCCAGCACTGCGTTTAGCGGGGGTGGAGAGACCCAGTACTTC
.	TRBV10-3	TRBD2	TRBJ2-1	CAISESVSGGNNEQFF	TGTGCCATCAGTGAGTCGGTCAGCGGGGGTAACAATGAGCAGTTCTTC
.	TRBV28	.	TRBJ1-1	CASSLRTTRWTEAFF	TGTGCCAGCAGTCTCCGGACTACCCGGTGGACTGAAGCTTTCTTT
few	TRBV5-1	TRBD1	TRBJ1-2	CASSYGTGDPNYGYTF	TGCGCCAGCAGCTACGGGACAGGGGACCCTAACTATGGCTACACCTTC
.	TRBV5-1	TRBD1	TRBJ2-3	CASSLLDRGRTDTQYF	TGCGCCAGCAGCTTGTTGGACAGGGGGCGCACAGATACGCAGTATTTT
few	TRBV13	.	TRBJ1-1	CASSLYTGQNTEAFF	TGTGCCAGCAGCTTGTATACAGGCCAGAACACTGAAGCTTTCTTT
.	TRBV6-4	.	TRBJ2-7	CASSDSGSTTDYEQYF	TGTGCCAGCAGTGACTCAGGTTCGACTACAGACTACGAGCAGTACTTC
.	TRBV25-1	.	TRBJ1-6	CASSPGGSSYNSPLHF	TGTGCCAGCAGCCCCGGAGGGAGCTCCTATAATTCACCCCTCCACTTT
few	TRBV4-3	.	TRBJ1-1	CASSQGTDLNTEAFF	TGCGCCAGCAGCCAAGGGACAGACCTGAACACTGAAGCTTTCTTT
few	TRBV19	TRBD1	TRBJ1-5	CASMRDRGGDQPQHF	TGTGCCAGTATGAGGGACAGGGGAGGGGATCAGCCCCAGCATTTT
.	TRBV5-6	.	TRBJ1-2	CASSSGVGLVGYTF	TGTGCCAGCAGTTCGGGGGTAGGATTGGTTGGCTACACCTTC
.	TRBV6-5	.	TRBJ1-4	CASSYSTDSNEKLFF	TGTGCCAGCAGTTACTCGACAGATTCCAATGAAAAACTGTTTTTT
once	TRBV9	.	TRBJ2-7	CASSVGTTSYEQYF	TGTGCCAGCAGCGTAGGGACTACCTCTTACGAGCAGTACTTC
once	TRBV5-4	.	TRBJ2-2	CASSFGHGTGELFF	TGTGCCAGCAGCTTCGGACACGGGACCGGGGAGCTGTTTTTT
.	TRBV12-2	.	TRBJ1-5	CASRSVGTENQPQHF	TGTGCAAGTCGCTCAGTGGGTACAGAGAATCAGCCCCAGCATTTT
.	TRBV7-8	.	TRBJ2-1	CASTSRRGGTYNEQFF	TGTGCCAGCACCAGCCGGAGGGGGGGCACCTACAATGAGCAGTTCTTC
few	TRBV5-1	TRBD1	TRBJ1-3	CASSSDRAGGNTIYF	TGCGCCAGCAGCAGCGACAGGGCTGGTGGAAACACCATATATTTT
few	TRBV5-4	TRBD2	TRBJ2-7	CASTRAGLAFTYEQYF	TGTGCCAGCACCCGGGCTGGACTAGCCTTCACCTACGAGCAGTACTTC
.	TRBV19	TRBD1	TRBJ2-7	CASSSPLRQGYEQYF	TGTGCCAGTAGTTCCCCCCTTCGACAGGGCTACGAGCAGTACTTC
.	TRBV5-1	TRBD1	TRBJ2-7	CASSSTGPYEQYF	TGCGCCAGCAGCTCGACAGGGCCCTACGAGCAGTACTTC
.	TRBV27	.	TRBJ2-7	CASSLVGDSFYEQYF	TGTGCCAGCAGTTTGGTGGGAGATTCCTTCTACGAGCAGTACTTC